This T cell receptor (beta chain) came from a study of blood T cells in healthy people across ages (dated by TCRdb to the mid-2010s). Notes on the research overall: Template switching captured roughly one uniquely barcoded TCR beta cDNA molecule per two T cells in model experiments. The study measured age-related changes in TCR beta repertoire diversity using deep sequencing normalized with unique cDNA molecular identifiers. To avoid experimental bias, donors of different ages were distributed randomly across sequencing lanes. Two additional independent replicas of 1 million unique cDNA reads from the same blood draw were analyzed for two donors (one aged 18 to 30 and one aged 80 or older). The donors were divided into four age groups: young (average approximately 17 years), middle-aged (approximately 39), aged (about 61) and long-lived (roughly 88).

The donors were a few dozen Caucasian individuals from Russia, aged 6 to 90 years, who were systemically healthy. Each donor gave about 9.2 milliliters of peripheral blood, drawn into EDTA-treated Vacutainer tubes. Ficoll-Paque density-gradient centrifugation was used to isolate PBMCs, with at least 6.5 million per sample. Trizol reagent was used to extract total RNA from the PBMCs, yielding at least 6 micrograms per sample. Naive CD45RAhigh/CD27high T cell percentages were measured by flow cytometry on a PBMC aliquot from every donor. Remarks on this clonotype: It has no known antigen specificity. No base quality values were provided; no much bigger clone lies one nucleotide off.

CDR1 and CDR2, looked up from the germline V gene (reference sequence), are PRHDT and FYEKMQ. The CDR3 starts with the cysteine, ends with the phenylalanine, and has 16 residues. Only CDR3 DNA remains: 48 bases, in frame from the first base. V is cut back by 3 bases and J by 4 bases, with 8 bases in the junction unmatched. Study-wide findings and limitations: Estimates of total diversity based on one million sequenced T cells were regarded as lower bounds and as underestimates. Compared with the aged group, the long-lived group had more naive CD4+ T cells, fewer expanded clones and increased TCR diversity, suggesting age selection. Bulk unsorted PBMC profiling prevented conclusive comparison of naive and antigen-experienced compartments. Because the CMV infection status of the donors was unknown, age-related changes in expanded clonotypes may potentially have been confounded. Observed TCR beta diversity per million T cells fell roughly linearly with age, and a significant reduction was already apparent by age roughly 41. Observed TCR beta diversity correlated strongly with the percentage of naive T cells measured by flow cytometry.

Library prep was done by 5' RACE. The reads were generated on an Illumina HiSeq 2500. A second PCR of roughly 6 to 11 cycles was run with a J-beta primer mix and a sample-barcoded 5' primer. Each TCR beta cDNA molecule received a unique molecular identifier from a template-switch 5' adaptor carrying 12 random nucleotides. At least 2.5 million CDR3-containing paired-end reads were obtained from each sample. The Mint cDNA synthesis kit, primed by a TRBC-specific oligonucleotide, was used to synthesize first-strand cDNA from all RNA. After uracil-DNA glycosylase treatment, a first 18-cycle PCR used universal primers M1SS and BC2_uni_R on all cDNA. As for the authors' bioinformatics: For normalization, 1 million high-quality reads, each with a distinct molecular identifier, were randomly selected from each sample. Reads with shared molecular identifiers were discarded instead of being binned into consensus sequences. MiTCR, set to a Q25 quality threshold and the strictest error-elimination algorithm, was used for CDR3 identification, clonotype clustering and error correction. Lower-bound total TCR beta diversity was estimated with a nonparametric unseen species model using Euler transformation. Using fastp trimming at Q25 and MiXCR clonotype assembly, TCRdb reanalyzed the public sequencing data and kept in-frame beta chains. Rows are combined by CDR3 protein, so each entry shows the most common genes and DNA. Clone size and V and J calls follow TCRdb, not the original study. The sample table contains over 1,500,000 distinct CDR3 sequences; only one count was recorded for around half of them. 2.1% of the sample is taken by the ten largest.

The receptor was derived from a woman in her 40s in good health. Sequenced: blood. The V and J segments used are TRBV13 and TRBJ2-5; 10 junctional bases match TRBD1. The CDR3 is CASSFSPGQGLETQYF. The DNA reads TGTGCCAGCAGCTTCAGCCCGGGACAGGGGTTAGAGACCCAGTACTTC.